This T cell receptor beta chain was sequenced in a study of blood T cells in healthy people across ages. Alongside a J-beta primer mix, a sample-barcoded 5' primer served in a second PCR lasting roughly 6 to 12 cycles. TCRdb used MiXCR to reprocess the 5' RACE reads, holding one entry per CDR3 protein. The sample lists roughly 2 million distinct CDR3 sequences; about 49% were seen once. Caucasian individuals from Russia who were healthy and aged 6 to 90 acted as donors. No fewer than 5.5 micrograms of total RNA were isolated from every sample. V was clipped by 0 bases and J by 2 bases, with 11 bases between them. CDR3 length equals 15 residues. CDR1 LGHNA and CDR2 YSLEER come from the germline V gene.

The specimen was blood. This chain uses TRBV4-3 with TRBJ2-7; D is uncertain. This sequence originates from a woman between 40 and 50 years old in good health. The CDR3 DNA reads as TGCGCCAGCAGCCAAGATCGGTCACCAACCTACGAGCAGTACTTC. Its protein is CASSQDRSPTYEQYF.